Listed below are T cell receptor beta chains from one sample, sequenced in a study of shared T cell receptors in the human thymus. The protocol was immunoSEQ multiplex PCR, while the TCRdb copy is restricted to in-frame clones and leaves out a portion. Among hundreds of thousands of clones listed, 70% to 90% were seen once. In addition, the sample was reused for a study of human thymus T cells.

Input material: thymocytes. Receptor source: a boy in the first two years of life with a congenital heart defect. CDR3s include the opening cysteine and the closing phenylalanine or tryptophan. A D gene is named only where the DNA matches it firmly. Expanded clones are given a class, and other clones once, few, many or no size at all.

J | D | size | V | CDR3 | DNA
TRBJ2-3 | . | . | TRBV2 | CASIGSGSTDTQYF | TGTGCCAGCATAGGAAGCGGAAGCACAGATACGCAGTATTTT
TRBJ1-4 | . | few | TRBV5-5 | CASSTRVEGEKLFF | TGTGCCAGCAGCACCAGGGTGGAGGGTGAAAAACTGTTTTTT
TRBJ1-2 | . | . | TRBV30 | CAVGDRSYGYTF | TGTGCCGTCGGAGACAGGAGCTATGGCTACACCTTC
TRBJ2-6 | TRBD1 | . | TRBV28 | CASSLSAGGAGANVLTF | TGTGCCAGCAGTTTATCGGCAGGGGGCGCTGGGGCCAACGTCCTGACTTTC
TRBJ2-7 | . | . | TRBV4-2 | CASSQVSVRKYF | TGTGCCAGCAGCCAAGTTAGTGTTAGAAAGTACTTC
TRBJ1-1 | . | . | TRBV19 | CASNSRRMNTEAFF | TGTGCCAGTAACTCTAGACGGATGAACACTGAAGCTTTCTTT
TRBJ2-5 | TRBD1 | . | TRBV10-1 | CASSEYRGTQYF | TGCGCCAGCAGTGAGTACAGGGGGACCCAGTACTTC
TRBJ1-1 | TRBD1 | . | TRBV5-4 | CASSFPRLGGLNTEAFF | TGTGCCAGCAGCTTCCCCCGGTTAGGGGGCCTGAACACTGAAGCTTTCTTT
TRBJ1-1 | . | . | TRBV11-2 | CASSSYSIGQEAFF | TGTGCCAGCAGCTCTTACTCTATAGGACAAGAAGCTTTCTTT
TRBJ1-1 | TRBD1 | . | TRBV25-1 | CASRDRGLMNTEAFF | TGTGCCAGCAGGGACAGGGGGCTGATGAACACTGAAGCTTTCTTT
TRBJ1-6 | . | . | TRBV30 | CAWSVVGRADSPLHF | TGTGCCTGGAGTGTTGTAGGCAGGGCGGATTCACCCCTCCACTTT
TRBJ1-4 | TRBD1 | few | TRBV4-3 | CASSHLGGTGHEKLFF | TGCGCCAGCAGCCACCTGGGAGGGACAGGGCACGAAAAACTGTTTTTT
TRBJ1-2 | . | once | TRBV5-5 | CASSLVSGYEDYGYTF | TGTGCCAGCAGCTTGGTATCAGGGTATGAAGACTATGGCTACACCTTC
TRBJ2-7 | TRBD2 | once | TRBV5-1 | CASSLGASGYEQYF | TGCGCCAGCAGCTTGGGGGCTAGCGGTTACGAGCAGTACTTC
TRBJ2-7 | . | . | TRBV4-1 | CASSQEGQRNSYEQYF | TGCGCCAGCAGCCAAGAAGGCCAGCGGAACTCCTACGAGCAGTACTTC
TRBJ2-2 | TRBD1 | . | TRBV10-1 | CASSPGQGADGELFF | TGCGCCAGCAGTCCGGGACAGGGGGCCGACGGGGAGCTGTTTTTT
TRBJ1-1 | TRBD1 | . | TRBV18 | CASSLNGQGRWNTEAFF | TGTGCCAGCTCACTTAACGGACAGGGGCGATGGAACACTGAAGCTTTCTTT
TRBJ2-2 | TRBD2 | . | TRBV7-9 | CASSLGSGRSGELFF | TGTGCCAGCAGCTTAGGGTCCGGGAGGAGCGGGGAGCTGTTTTTT
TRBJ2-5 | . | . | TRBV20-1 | CSATTEETQYF | TGCAGTGCTACCACGGAAGAGACCCAGTACTTC
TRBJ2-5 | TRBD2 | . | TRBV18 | CASSPLGREETQYF | TGCGCCAGCTCACCGCTGGGGAGGGAAGAGACCCAGTACTTC
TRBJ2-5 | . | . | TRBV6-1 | CASSEDRVGYKETQYF | TGTGCCAGCAGTGAAGACAGGGTGGGGTACAAAGAGACCCAGTACTTC
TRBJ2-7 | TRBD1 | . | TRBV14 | CASSQPGQGADEQYF | TGTGCCAGCAGCCAACCGGGACAGGGAGCCGACGAGCAGTACTTC
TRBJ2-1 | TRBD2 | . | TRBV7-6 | CASSSLPASGPYNEQFF | TGTGCCAGCAGCTCCCTCCCCGCTAGCGGGCCCTACAATGAGCAGTTCTTC
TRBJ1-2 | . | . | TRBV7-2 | CASSLVRRRVVGYGYTF | TGTGCCAGCAGCCTAGTAAGGCGCAGGGTTGTTGGCTATGGCTACACCTTC
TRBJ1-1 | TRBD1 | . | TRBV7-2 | CASSLGRLRGLYTEAFF | TGTGCCAGCAGCTTAGGGCGGCTTAGGGGGCTGTACACTGAAGCTTTCTTT
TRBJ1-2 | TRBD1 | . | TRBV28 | CASSLCIPGQGYGYTF | TGTGCCAGCAGTTTATGTATCCCGGGACAGGGGTATGGCTACACCTTC
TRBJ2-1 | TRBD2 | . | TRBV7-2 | CASSLGPAGLQSEQFF | TGTGCCAGCAGCTTAGGGCCAGCGGGACTTCAAAGCGAGCAGTTCTTC
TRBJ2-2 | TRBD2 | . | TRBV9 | CASTKVASGGTGELFF | TGTGCCAGCACCAAAGTGGCTAGCGGGGGAACCGGGGAGCTGTTTTTT
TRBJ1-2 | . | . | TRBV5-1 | CASSLSGSGRGDGYTF | TGCGCCAGCAGCTTGAGCGGCAGCGGACGTGGGGATGGCTACACCTTC
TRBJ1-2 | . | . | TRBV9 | CASSAAGGGKYGYTF | TGTGCCAGCAGTGCCGCGGGGGGGGGAAAGTATGGCTACACCTTC
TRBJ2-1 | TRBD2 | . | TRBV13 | CASRFISGRVIYNEQFF | TGTGCCAGCAGATTCATTAGCGGGAGGGTTATATACAATGAGCAGTTCTTC
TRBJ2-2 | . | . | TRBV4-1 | CASSQDIGGGCQANTGELFF | TGCGCCAGCAGCCAAGACATAGGCGGCGGCTGTCAAGCGAACACCGGGGAGCTGTTTTTT
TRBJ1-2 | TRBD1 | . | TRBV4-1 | CASSQAIQGVYGYTF | TGCGCCAGCAGCCAAGCTATACAGGGGGTGTATGGCTACACCTTC
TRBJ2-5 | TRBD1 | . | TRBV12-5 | CASGLVLGQGAVRDGQETQYF | TGTGCTAGTGGTTTGGTATTGGGACAGGGGGCTGTGCGGGACGGCCAAGAGACCCAGTACTTC
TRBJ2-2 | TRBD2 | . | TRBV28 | CASSLSLAGGTNTGELFF | TGTGCCAGCAGTTTAAGCCTAGCGGGAGGGACGAACACCGGGGAGCTGTTTTTT
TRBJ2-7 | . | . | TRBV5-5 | CASSLRGYEQYF | TGTGCCAGCAGCTTGCGCGGTTACGAGCAGTACTTC
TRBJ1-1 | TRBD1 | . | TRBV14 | CASSQDNLQRDRNTEAFF | TGTGCCAGCAGCCAAGATAATCTCCAAAGGGACAGGAACACTGAAGCTTTCTTT
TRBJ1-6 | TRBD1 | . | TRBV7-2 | CASSLAGQGASNSPLHF | TGTGCCAGCAGCTTGGCGGGACAGGGGGCTAGTAATTCCCCCCTCCACTTT
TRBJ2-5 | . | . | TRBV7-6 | CASSLALEATGYRTQYF | TGTGCCAGCAGCTTAGCCCTGGAGGCCACAGGGTATAGGACCCAGTACTTC
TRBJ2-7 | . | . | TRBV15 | CATSRDSGASAYEQYF | TGTGCCACCAGCAGAGATTCGGGTGCTAGTGCCTACGAGCAGTACTTC
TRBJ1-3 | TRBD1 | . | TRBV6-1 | CASSGLGQKNSGNTIYF | TGTGCCAGCAGTGGTCTGGGACAGAAAAACTCTGGAAACACCATATATTTT
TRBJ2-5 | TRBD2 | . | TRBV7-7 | CASSKRGWREGETQYF | TGTGCCAGCAGTAAAAGGGGCTGGCGGGAGGGGGAGACCCAGTACTTC
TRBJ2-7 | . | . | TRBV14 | CASSQVAGLAYEQYF | TGTGCCAGCAGCCAAGTTGCAGGGTTGGCCTACGAGCAGTACTTC
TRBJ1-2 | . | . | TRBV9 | CASSPGTFGNYGYTF | TGTGCCAGCAGCCCAGGGACTTTCGGAAACTATGGCTACACCTTC
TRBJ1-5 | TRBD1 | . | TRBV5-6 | CASSSRQGNLEPQHF | TGTGCCAGCAGCAGCCGACAGGGAAATTTAGAGCCCCAGCATTTT
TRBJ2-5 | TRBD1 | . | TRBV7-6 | CASSSSGTGAQETQYF | TGTGCCAGCAGTTCTAGTGGAACAGGGGCACAAGAGACCCAGTACTTC